Below are 28 T cell receptor beta chains sequenced from a single sample in a study of chemoradiotherapy in HPV16-positive cancers (dated by TCRdb to 2022 to 2024). Libraries were built with the immunoSEQ multiplex PCR assay. The table comes from immuneACCESS by way of TCRdb, which keeps in-frame sequences with V and J called. Part of the clones is missing from these tables; in studies checked, under half for an unresolved V gene and the rest for unknown reasons. A total of about 24,000 clones appear in this sample, about 90% of them only once. The top ten clones comprise 4.5% of the sample. The material sequenced was blood, taken from a patient who underwent chemoradiotherapy. The receptors derive from a human donor with HPV-associated anogenital cancer.

V gene TRBV19 combines with J gene TRBJ2-7; D not certain. V gave up 1 base and J gave up 1 base, with 11 bases separating them. Germline CDR1 is LNHDA and CDR2 is SQIVND (reference sequence). The CDR3 covers 15 residues. Here the CDR3 DNA reads TGTGCCAGTAGTATAGCCGGGCCTGGGTCCTACGAGCAGTACTTC. This codes for CASSIAGPGSYEQYF. Combining the CDR3 with reference TRBV19 and TRBJ2-7 gives the whole variable domain DGGITQSPKYLFRKEGQNVTLSCEQNLNHDAMYWYRQDPGQGLRLIYYSQIVNDFQKGDIAEGYSVSREKKESFPLTVTSAQKNPTAFYLCASSIAGPGSYEQYFGPGTRLTVT.

The chain couples TRBV27 to TRBJ1-3; TRBD1 matches 9 bases. V shed 5 bases, J shed 3 bases, and the junction held 5 bases outside the gene matches. CDR3 size: 15 residues. CDR1 and CDR2 from the germline V gene are MNHEY and SMNVEV (reference sequence). Here the CDR3 DNA reads TGTGCCAGCAGTATACAGGGGGCAAGTGGAAACACCATATATTTT. Translation: CASSIQGASGNTIYF.

This chain links TRBV7-9 with TRBJ1-2, with 12 bases fitting TRBD1. CDR3 length: 15 amino acids. CDR1 and CDR2 from the germline V gene are SEHNR and FQNEAQ (reference sequence). V was clipped by 5 bases and J by 4 bases; unmatched bases: 5. CDR3 residues: CASSQGQGAIYGYTF. The CDR3 nucleotides are TGTGCCAGCAGCCAGGGACAGGGGGCGATCTATGGCTACACCTTC.

This clone has just one count. The chain employs TRBV23-1 and TRBJ2-3; TRBD1 matches 7 bases. TRBV23-1 is labeled an ORF, and its function is uncertain. There are 20 residues in the CDR3. The V gene end was trimmed by 4 bases and the J gene end by 2 bases; junction bases not matched to a gene: 21. CDR3 sequence: CASSRDRDSLSGLVTDTQYF. The CDR3 coding sequence is TGCGCCAGCAGTCGCGACCGGGACAGTTTGTCAGGACTCGTCACAGATACGCAGTATTTT.

Written as DNA, the CDR3 is TGTGCCACACAAAGAACAGCGGGAGGGGCCTACGAGCAGTACTTC. Amino acids: CATQRTAGGAYEQYF. The rearrangement joins TRBV6-5 to TRBJ2-7, with 10 positions matching TRBD2. The CDR3 loop spans 15 amino acids. In germline, CDR1 is MNHEY, CDR2 SVGAGI. J gave up 2 bases and V 10 bases, and 11 bases lay outside the gene matches.

This chain connects TRBV9 to TRBJ2-5; 10 bases map to TRBD2. CDR3 size: 16 residues. Germline V gives CDR1 SGDLS, CDR2 YYNGEE. Trimming removed 3 bases from V and 3 bases from J; junction bases left unmatched: 8. The CDR3 sequence: CASSENSGGPEETQYF. The CDR3, as DNA: TGTGCCAGCAGCGAAAATAGCGGGGGGCCAGAAGAGACCCAGTACTTC.

This rearrangement joins TRBV5-1 to TRBJ2-5; perhaps TRBD2 as D (6 bases). V was pared by 4 bases and J by 0 bases, with 13 bases between. The CDR3 has 15 residues. Per germline, CDR1 SGHRS and CDR2 YFSETQ. The chain's CDR3 is CASSPRGGYQETQYF. The CDR3, as DNA: TGCGCCAGCAGCCCGAGGGGAGGATACCAAGAGACCCAGTACTTC.

J is TRBJ2-2 and V is TRBV7-6; D is ambiguous. Trimming cost V 5 bases and J 4 bases, with 17 bases left between them. Germline V lookup: CDR1 SGHVS, CDR2 FNYEAQ. The CDR3 contains 16 residues. CDR3 coding DNA: TGTGCCAGCAGCCCCCCCGGAAAGGGCGGCACCGGGGAGCTGTTTTTT. Residues: CASSPPGKGGTGELFF. Filled out from reference TRBV7-6 and TRBJ2-2, the complete variable domain reads GAGVSQSPRYKVTKRGQDVALRCDPISGHVSLYWYRQALGQGPEFLTYFNYEAQQDKSGLPNDRFSAERPEGSISTLTIQRTEQRDSAMYRCASSPPGKGGTGELFFGEGSRLTVL.

V is TRBV5-6 and J is TRBJ2-3, with 9 bases that match TRBD2. CDR1 and CDR2 (germline): SGHDT, YYEEEE. V dropped 4 bases and J dropped 1; count of bases not matched to a gene: 4. CDR3 length: 15 amino acids. The CDR3 bases are TGTGCCAGCAGCCAGGGACTAGCCCGCACAGATACGCAGTATTTT. Protein product: CASSQGLARTDTQYF.

The chain couples TRBV4-1 to TRBJ1-5, with 10 nucleotides matching TRBD1. The germline CDR1 and CDR2 sequences are MGHRA and YSYEKL. The junction had 2 bases not matched to a gene; V was cut back by 1 base and J by 5 bases. The CDR3 runs to 15 residues. CDR3 in amino acids: CASSQGDRGYQPQHF. DNA of the CDR3: TGCGCCAGCAGCCAAGGGGACAGGGGCTATCAGCCCCAGCATTTT.

This clone was picked up one time. The CDR3 DNA follows: TGTGCCAGCAGAGAGGGAGCTCGGAACACTGAAGCTTTCTTT. It encodes CASREGARNTEAFF. The rearrangement uses TRBV2 and TRBJ1-1; D is unresolved. Germline lookup yields CDR1 SNHLY and CDR2 FYNNEI. V shed 6 bases and J shed 1 base, with 12 bases lying between them. CDR3 length equals 14 residues.

V usage is TRBV5-1 and J usage is TRBJ2-7, with a possible D match to TRBD1 (6 bases). V dropped 2 bases and J dropped 0 bases, with 12 bases sitting between them. CDR3 size: 15 residues. The germline V gene has CDR1 SGHRS and CDR2 YFSETQ. The CDR3 loop reads CASSFRTAISYEQYF. The CDR3 coding sequence is TGCGCCAGCAGCTTCCGGACAGCGATCTCCTACGAGCAGTACTTC.

The V and J genes are TRBV5-5 and TRBJ2-7; D possibly corresponds to TRBD1 (5 bases). Trimming shortened V by 4 bases and J by 5 bases, and 13 bases separated the two germline ends. The CDR3 contains 13 residues. CDR1 and CDR2 (germline): SGHKS, YYEKEE (reference sequence). The DNA of the CDR3 is TGTGCCAGCAGCCCTGTAAGGGGAAACGAGCAGTACTTC. Protein product: CASSPVRGNEQYF.

The gene calls are TRBV5-1 and TRBJ2-3; weak D call: TRBD2 (6 bases). CDR3 length equals 16 residues. Trimming pared 4 bases from V and 0 bases from J, leaving 15 bases between. From germline, CDR1 is SGHRS and CDR2 YFSETQ. The DNA for the CDR3 is TGCGCCAGCAGCCCCACTAGCCCACAAAGCACAGATACGCAGTATTTT. Translation: CASSPTSPQSTDTQYF.

The V and J genes are TRBV18 and TRBJ2-5; a weak D match, TRBD2 (6 bases). The CDR3 is 12 amino acids. The V gene's germline CDR1 is KGHSH and CDR2 LQKENI. Trimming stripped 3 bases from V and 4 bases from J, with 6 bases between. The DNA of the CDR3 is TGTGCCAGCTCACCGGGGGGAGAGACCCAGTACTTC. Translation gives CASSPGGETQYF.

The rearrangement joins TRBV7-2 to TRBJ2-5; TRBD1 aligns across 8 bases. Trimming removed 3 bases from V and 6 bases from J; junction bases left unmatched: 3. The germline V gene has CDR1 SGHTA and CDR2 FQGNSA. There are 13 residues in the CDR3. The CDR3 bases are TGTGCCAGCAGCTTGGACAGGGCCCAGACCCAGTACTTC. This codes for CASSLDRAQTQYF.

This clone was counted a single time. V gene TRBV7-6 combines with J gene TRBJ2-3; D remains ambiguous. V lost 1 base to trimming and J lost 1 base, with 3 bases between them. The CDR3 is 13 amino acids. Germline CDR1 and CDR2: SGHVS and FNYEAQ. The CDR3: CASSLGGTDTQYF. CDR3 nucleotides: TGTGCCAGCAGCTTAGGGGGCACAGATACGCAGTATTTT. The entire variable domain, with the rest obtained from reference TRBV7-6 and TRBJ2-3, is as follows: GAGVSQSPRYKVTKRGQDVALRCDPISGHVSLYWYRQALGQGPEFLTYFNYEAQQDKSGLPNDRFSAERPEGSISTLTIQRTEQRDSAMYRCASSLGGTDTQYFGPGTRLTVL.

The J gene is TRBJ1-2, the V gene TRBV5-4; 7 bases are shared with TRBD1. In germline, CDR1 is SGHNT, CDR2 YYREEE (reference sequence). V was pared by 3 bases and J by 5 bases, with 7 bases of the junction left unmatched. This CDR3 contains 14 residues. CDR3 region: CASSSQGQNYGYTF. CDR3 sequence (DNA): TGTGCCAGCAGCTCACAGGGACAGAATTATGGCTACACCTTC.

The genes are TRBV4-1 and TRBJ2-1; D not certain. Germline V gene data show CDR1 as MGHRA and CDR2 as YSYEKL. V lost 0 bases and J 0 bases, leaving 6 bases between the germline ends. This CDR3 comprises 15 residues. CDR3 in DNA: TGCGCCAGCAGCCAAGACGCCAGCTCCTACAATGAGCAGTTCTTC. Amino acids: CASSQDASSYNEQFF.

This chain connects TRBV10-3 to TRBJ2-1; TRBD2 matches at 8 bases. The CDR3 has 16 amino acids. Trimming at V came to 0 bases and at J to 3 bases, leaving 4 bases not matched to a gene. Germline lookup yields CDR1 ENHRY and CDR2 SYGVKD. Here the CDR3 reads CAISESDSGIYNEQFF. In DNA form, the CDR3 reads TGTGCCATCAGTGAGTCAGATAGCGGGATCTACAATGAGCAGTTCTTC.

The chain combines TRBV7-2 with TRBJ1-4; D gene ambiguous. The CDR3 sequence is 16 residues long. V lost 2 bases and J lost 0, with 10 bases in between. Germline CDR1 is SGHTA and CDR2 is FQGNSA. The DNA for the CDR3 is TGTGCCAGCAGCTTAATGGTCCCTGCAACTAATGAAAAACTGTTTTTT. Encoded protein: CASSLMVPATNEKLFF.

This chain uses TRBV5-4 with TRBJ2-5; 14 bases are shared with TRBD2. Trimming removed 1 base from V and 0 bases from J; junction bases left unmatched: 8. Germline V CDR1 and CDR2: SGHNT, YYREEE (reference sequence). The CDR3 spans 19 residues. CDR3 residues: CASSLQRLAGGTYQETQYF. CDR3 DNA: TGTGCCAGCAGCTTGCAGAGACTAGCGGGGGGGACTTACCAAGAGACCCAGTACTTC.

This clone has a single count. The J gene is TRBJ2-1, the V gene TRBV7-2; TRBD1 matches 7 bases. V shed 4 bases, J shed 5 bases, and the junction held 11 bases outside the gene matches. The germline V gene encodes CDR1 SGHTA and CDR2 FQGNSA. The CDR3 spans 16 residues. In nucleotides, the CDR3 is TGTGCCAGCAGCTCAGGGGGTGGGGACATAAACAATGAGCAGTTCTTC. Its translation is CASSSGGGDINNEQFF.

The V and J genes are TRBV7-9 and TRBJ1-1; TRBD1 matches at 7 bases. The CDR3 totals 18 residues. Trimming cost V 3 bases and J 2 bases; bases outside gene matches: 15. CDR1 is SEHNR, CDR2 FQNEAQ, per germline (reference sequence). The CDR3, as DNA: TGTGCCAGCAGCTTCCGCACAGGGGTTGGGGACTTCAACACTGAAGCTTTCTTT. Protein sequence: CASSFRTGVGDFNTEAFF.

Judged by abundance, this clone is medium-sized. Other DNA sequences in this sample translate to the same CDR3. The chain's CDR3 is CASSETENTEAFF. CDR3 in DNA: TGTGCCAGCAGTGAGACAGAAAACACTGAAGCTTTCTTT. The chain has TRBV6-1 and TRBJ1-1; tentative D call: TRBD1 (5 bases). Per the germline V gene, CDR1 is MNHNS and CDR2 is SASEGT. This CDR3 spans 13 amino acids. The ends were cut back, 3 bases at V and 2 bases at J, with 7 bases in the middle.

This chain uses TRBV9 with TRBJ2-1; 8 nucleotides agree with TRBD1. Germline trimming cut 4 bases from V and 2 bases from J; bases unmatched to any gene: 5. The CDR3 loop spans 15 amino acids. Germline V gene lookup returns CDR1 SGDLS and CDR2 YYNGEE. The DNA for the CDR3 is TGTGCCAGCAGCACCCGACAGGGGCCCTACAATGAGCAGTTCTTC. Encoded protein: CASSTRQGPYNEQFF.

V and J are TRBV4-2 and TRBJ1-1; the D gene is possibly TRBD1 (5 bases). The germline V gene encodes CDR1 LGHNA and CDR2 YNFKEQ. Trimming removed 0 bases at V and 5 bases at J, with 13 bases between. The CDR3 has 15 amino acids. The CDR3 is CASSQEGRGGTEAFF. The DNA of the CDR3 is TGTGCCAGCAGCCAAGAAGGTCGGGGGGGGACTGAAGCTTTCTTT.

V gene TRBV18 combines with J gene TRBJ1-5; no clear D. This CDR3 has 13 amino acids. Germline lookup yields CDR1 KGHSH and CDR2 LQKENI. V lost 6 bases and J lost 5, with 11 bases in between. DNA of the CDR3: TGTGCCAGCTCCCCTACACGGGATCAGCCCCAGCATTTT. Translated, it gives CASSPTRDQPQHF.